Each of the 23 T cell receptor beta chains below was sequenced from the same sample in a study of vaccination effects on CD4 cells after COVID-19. Data came from immunoSEQ multiplex PCR; TCRdb stores just in-frame clones and leaves some out. The sample includes some 50,000 clones, approximately 81% seen only once; the top ten take roughly 8.8%. Culture lasted about 11 days before CD4+ T cell isolation. These TCRs' antigens remain unknown. The input for sequencing was CD4+ T cells from PBMCs cultured without peptide, taken before COVID-19 vaccination. The receptors were gathered from a human donor who had a prior SARS-CoV-2 infection.

V and J are TRBV5-4 and TRBJ2-1, with 11 bases identical to TRBD1. Germline CDR1 SGHNT, CDR2 YYREEE (reference sequence). This CDR3 is 15 amino acids long. The junction had 6 bases not matched to a gene; V was cut back by 4 bases and J by 6 bases. The CDR3 DNA reads TGTGCCAGCAGCCCGGCCGGGACAGGGGGCAATGAGCAGTTCTTC. This translates into CASSPAGTGGNEQFF.

This rearrangement joins TRBV18 to TRBJ2-7; a possible D gene is TRBD1 (7 bases). CDR1 KGHSH and CDR2 LQKENI come from the germline V gene. There are 17 residues in the CDR3. With 0 bases removed from V and 4 bases from J, the gap between germline ends came to 19 bases. The CDR3 DNA reads as TGTGCCAGCTCACCACCGGGTCAGGGGGGTACGGTATACGAGCAGTACTTC. Its translation: CASSPPGQGGTVYEQYF.

The rearrangement uses TRBV12-3 or TRBV12-4 and TRBJ2-5; D not certain. The CDR3 is 13 amino acids. The ends were cut back, 0 bases at V and 5 bases at J, with 7 bases in the middle. The CDR3 loop is CASSLASVETQYF. CDR3 bases: TGTGCCAGCAGTTTAGCTAGTGTGGAGACCCAGTACTTC.

This rearrangement joins TRBV3-1 (or the pseudogene TRBV3-2) to TRBJ1-6; tentative D call: TRBD1 (6 bases). CDR3 length: 14 residues. Trimming took off 1 base at V and 7 bases at J, with 8 bases between the two ends. Per the germline V gene, CDR1 is LGHDT and CDR2 is YNNKEL (reference sequence). CDR3 bases: TGTGCCAGCAGCCAAGCAGGGGCCAATTCACCCCTCCACTTT. The encoded protein is CASSQAGANSPLHF.

The V gene is TRBV5-6, the J gene TRBJ2-7, with 8 positions matching TRBD2. This CDR3 has 15 amino acids. The V and J ends lost 4 bases and 3 bases, in that order; junction bases with no gene match: 9. Germline CDR1 SGHDT, CDR2 YYEEEE. This CDR3 reads CASSPELAVRYEQYF. CDR3 DNA: TGTGCCAGCAGCCCCGAACTAGCGGTTCGCTACGAGCAGTACTTC.

The CDR3 nucleotides read TGTGCCAGCAGCACCCGGAGTGTTCCCACCGGGGAGCTGTTTTTT. This sequence encodes CASSTRSVPTGELFF. The rearrangement joins TRBV11-2 to TRBJ2-2; D not certain. V was clipped by 5 bases and J by 4 bases, with 14 bases between them. The CDR3 runs to 15 residues. Per the germline V gene, CDR1 is SGHAT and CDR2 is FQNNGV.

This chain connects TRBV7-2 to TRBJ2-5; TRBD2 agrees at 16 bases. The CDR3 runs to 19 residues. Germline CDR1 is SGHTA and CDR2 is FQGNSA. V lost 6 bases to trimming and J lost 5 bases; unmatched junction nucleotides: 15. The CDR3, as DNA: TGTGCCAGCAGACCTCTCCGGGGACTAGCGGGGGGGGGTTGGGAGACCCAGTACTTC. It codes for CASRPLRGLAGGGWETQYF. The variable domain in full, completed from reference TRBV7-2 and TRBJ2-5, reads GAGVSQSPSNKVTEKGKDVELRCDPISGHTALYWYRQSLGQGLEFLIYFQGNSAPDKSGLPSDRFSAERTGGSVSTLTIQRTQQEDSAVYLCASRPLRGLAGGGWETQYFGPGTRLLVL.

This clone was seen a handful of times. The chain employs TRBV11-3 and TRBJ1-5; D is ambiguous. CDR3 size: 13 residues. The V and J ends lost 1 base and 3 bases respectively, with 4 bases between them. Germline V CDR1 and CDR2: SGHNT, YENEEA. Here the CDR3 reads CASSLGPNQPQHF. The CDR3 coding sequence is TGTGCCAGCAGCTTAGGACCCAATCAGCCCCAGCATTTT.

This clone was seen a handful of times. The V gene is TRBV30, the J gene TRBJ2-4, with D perhaps TRBD1 or TRBD2 (5 bases each). V was cut by 3 bases and J by 8 bases, with 14 bases left in between. CDR1 and CDR2 from the germline V gene are GTSNPN and SVGIG (reference sequence). The CDR3 loop spans 13 amino acids. In DNA form, the CDR3 reads TGTGCCTGGAGCGGAGAGGGGCCGGACATTCAGTACTTC. Its protein is CAWSGEGPDIQYF. The whole variable domain, remainder taken from reference TRBV30 and TRBJ2-4, is SQTIHQWPATLVQPVGSPLSLECTVEGTSNPNLYWYRQAAGRGLQLLFYSVGIGQISSEVPQNLSASRPQDRQFILSSKKLLLSDSGFYLCAWSGEGPDIQYFGAGTRLSVL.

V gene TRBV6-4 combines with J gene TRBJ2-3; D unclear. The CDR3 totals 15 residues. CDR1 and CDR2 (germline): MRHNA, SNTAGT. Between the trimmed V and J ends, which lost 2 bases and 1 base, there was a span of 10 bases. The CDR3 DNA follows: TGTGCCAGCAGTGACCGCGGAGCCCGCACAGATACGCAGTATTTT. Its translation: CASSDRGARTDTQYF.

The rearrangement links TRBV3-1 (or the pseudogene TRBV3-2) to TRBJ2-3; D perhaps matches TRBD2 (6 bases). CDR1 and CDR2 from the germline V gene are LGHDT and YNNKEL (reference sequence). CDR3 size: 12 residues. Trimming removed 6 bases at V and 5 bases at J, with 9 bases between. CDR3 bases: TGTGCCAGCAGTTTTAGCGGAGATACGCAGTATTTT. Protein sequence: CASSFSGDTQYF.

J is TRBJ2-7 and V is TRBV5-4, with D possibly matching TRBD1 (6 bases). V dropped 3 bases and J dropped 7 bases, with 11 bases sitting between them. CDR3 length: 12 residues. Germline assignment: CDR1 SGHNT and CDR2 YYREEE (reference sequence). Here the CDR3 reads CASSYTGSEQYF. The CDR3 bases are TGTGCCAGCAGCTATACAGGGAGTGAGCAGTACTTC.

The chain links TRBV19 to TRBJ2-5, with D unresolved. Germline CDR1 LNHDA, CDR2 SQIVND (reference sequence). V was pared by 9 bases and J by 4 bases, with 15 bases between. There are 13 residues in the CDR3. This chain's CDR3 is CASQRRLGETQYF. The CDR3 region has the DNA TGTGCCAGCCAAAGGAGACTCGGAGAGACCCAGTACTTC.

V usage is TRBV29-1 and J usage is TRBJ2-3, with D perhaps assigned TRBD1 or TRBD2 (5 bases each). The germline gives CDR1 SQVTM, CDR2 ANQGSEA. V shed 5 bases and J shed 1 base, with 7 bases lying between them. The CDR3 is 12 residues long. The CDR3 reads CSVLGGTDTQYF. The CDR3 nucleotides are TGCAGCGTTTTGGGGGGCACAGATACGCAGTATTTT.

V is TRBV7-3 and J is TRBJ1-6; the D is unclear. This CDR3 has 14 amino acids. Germline CDR1 and CDR2: SGHTA and FQGTGA. Between the trimmed V and J ends, which lost 3 bases and 4 bases, there was a span of 7 bases. For the CDR3, the DNA is TGTGCCAGCAGCTTTGACGGGTATAATTCACCCCTCCACTTT. Residues: CASSFDGYNSPLHF.

This clone came up once. The V call is TRBV15, the J call TRBJ1-4; D is unresolved. Germline V lookup: CDR1 LNHNV, CDR2 YYDKDF (reference sequence). V shed 1 base and J shed 5 bases, with 11 bases lying between them. The CDR3 length is 15 residues. CDR3 protein: CATSRGFGLNEKLFF. The CDR3, as DNA: TGTGCCACCAGCAGAGGGTTTGGCCTGAATGAAAAACTGTTTTTT.

The V and J genes are TRBV9 and TRBJ2-6; D call uncertain. This CDR3 spans 15 amino acids. Germline V lookup: CDR1 SGDLS, CDR2 YYNGEE. Trimming left V 4 bases short and J 0 bases short, with 8 bases between. CDR3: CASSPGPSGANVLTF. CDR3 sequence (DNA): TGTGCCAGCAGCCCCGGCCCCTCTGGGGCCAACGTCCTGACTTTC.

The chain uses TRBV5-1 and TRBJ2-3; D remains unclear. The germline V and J ends were trimmed by 2 bases and 2 bases, with 12 bases remaining between them. The germline CDR1 and CDR2 sequences are SGHRS and YFSETQ. The CDR3 loop spans 15 amino acids. The CDR3 bases are TGCGCCAGCAGCTTTGTCGGCGGTTCCACAGATACGCAGTATTTT. Its translation: CASSFVGGSTDTQYF.

With regard to this clone: One end of the junction varies from germline; a read error may be responsible. The CDR3: CASSPPGNPEAFF. The CDR3 region has the DNA TGTGCCAGCTCACCCCCAGGGAACCCTGAAGCTTTCTTT. This sequence joins TRBV18 and TRBJ1-1, with TRBD1 as a possible D gene (5 bases). Germline-derived CDR1 and CDR2 are KGHSH and LQKENI. The CDR3 has 13 amino acids.

This chain connects TRBV5-1 to TRBJ1-1; no firm D call. Trimming took off 4 bases at V and 3 bases at J, with 19 bases between the two ends. CDR1 SGHRS and CDR2 YFSETQ come from the germline V gene. CDR3 length: 16 residues. This chain's CDR3 is CASSGRNGEGYTEAFF. The CDR3 region has the DNA TGCGCCAGCAGCGGGAGGAACGGCGAGGGCTACACTGAAGCTTTCTTT.

J is TRBJ2-7 and V is TRBV4-2; 9 bases fit TRBD2. The CDR3 totals 16 residues. From germline, CDR1 is LGHNA and CDR2 YNFKEQ. Trimming cost V 2 bases and J 4 bases; bases outside gene matches: 9. Written as DNA, the CDR3 is TGTGCCAGCAGCCAACGAGGGACTAGCACACCTTACGAGCAGTACTTC. Protein sequence: CASSQRGTSTPYEQYF.

Worth noting for this clone: The junction does not match germline at one end; this may be a read error. The chain links TRBV5-6 to TRBJ1-2; D may be TRBD1 (5 bases). The CDR3 is 16 residues long. Germline assignment: CDR1 SGHDT and CDR2 YYEEEE. CDR3 in DNA: TGTGCCAGCAGGTTGGGGATTGGGGGACTGTATGGTGGCTACACCTTC. Residues: CASRLGIGGLYGGYTF.

Remarks on this clone: Different DNA sequences within this sample yield the same CDR3. This rearrangement joins TRBV5-1 to TRBJ1-1; 7 bases are a match to TRBD1. Germline V gene data show CDR1 as SGHRS and CDR2 as YFSETQ. The CDR3 sequence is 14 residues long. Germline trimming cut 3 bases from V and 0 bases from J; bases unmatched to any gene: 2. The CDR3 DNA reads as TGCGCCAGCAGCTCACAGGGGCTGAACACTGAAGCTTTCTTT. Its protein is CASSSQGLNTEAFF.